This T cell receptor beta chain comes out of a study of shared clonotypes between healthy human individuals. This CDR3 has 11 residues. The V gene's germline CDR1 is GTSNPN and CDR2 SVGIG (reference sequence). V lost 2 bases and J lost 6, with 7 bases in between. Clones were sequenced by immunoSEQ multiplex PCR, and TCRdb holds only the in-frame ones, with some missing. The table shows roughly 2.4 million clones, with 90% to 96% occurring only once. This receptor was identified in a man younger than 35 in good health. The chain links TRBV30 to TRBJ1-1; the D is unclear. Sample: naive CD4+ T cells sorted from blood. Regarding subset: CD45RA+ positively selected. The CDR3 sequence is CAWSRESEAFF. CDR3 DNA: TGTGCCTGGAGTCGTGAATCTGAAGCTTTCTTT.